The 29 T cell receptor beta chains reported below all come from one sample, sequenced in a study of blood T cell repertoires in COVID-19. Using immunoSEQ multiplex PCR, the repertoire was profiled, and TCRdb retains in-frame clones only, with some absent. The data hold about 44,000 clones, with around three quarters observed a single time. Sequenced sample: peripheral blood. The receptors stem from an elderly man with acute or convalescent COVID-19.

V usage is TRBV5-1 and J usage is TRBJ2-1, with D maybe TRBD2 (6 bases). CDR3 length equals 14 residues. Germline CDR1 and CDR2: SGHRS and YFSETQ. V lost 4 bases and J 7 bases, leaving 15 bases between the germline ends. The CDR3 region is CASSLLGGVNEQFF. In DNA, the CDR3 is TGCGCCAGCAGCCTTCTTGGAGGGGTGAATGAGCAGTTCTTC.

This clone has more than one count but fewer than ten. V gene TRBV10-1 combines with J gene TRBJ1-1, with TRBD1 matching over 7 bases. V lost 6 bases and J lost 6; bases outside the gene matches: 10. This CDR3 comprises 14 residues. Per the germline V gene, CDR1 is WNHNN and CDR2 is SYGVQD (reference sequence). CDR3 nucleotide sequence: TGCGCCAGCAGCACACAGGCGACAGGGTCTGAAGCTTTCTTT. Protein: CASSTQATGSEAFF.

The rearrangement links TRBV15 to TRBJ2-1, with 10 bases matching TRBD2. CDR3 size: 15 residues. Trimming took 4 bases from V and 8 from J; bases not matched to a gene: 8. CDR1 is LNHNV and CDR2 is YYDKDF in the germline V gene (reference sequence). CDR3 in DNA: TGTGCCACCAGCATCGATACTAGCGGGGTTTATGAGCAGTTCTTC. Residues: CATSIDTSGVYEQFF.

This rearrangement joins TRBV4-2 to TRBJ2-7; D gene unclear. The CDR3 covers 15 residues. The V end was cut by 1 base, the J end by 4 bases, with 14 bases between. CDR1 and CDR2 from the germline V gene are LGHNA and YNFKEQ. The CDR3 DNA is TGTGCCAGCAGCCAAGGAGGTCTAGATAGATACGAGCAGTACTTC. Encoded protein: CASSQGGLDRYEQYF.

The chain combines TRBV7-9 with TRBJ2-7; 14 bases are a match to TRBD2. Germline V gene sequence: CDR1 SEHNR, CDR2 FQNEAQ (reference sequence). Trimming cost V 5 bases and J 0 bases; bases outside gene matches: 3. The CDR3 spans 16 residues. For the CDR3, the DNA is TGTGCCAGCAGCGGGGGACTAGCGGGGGCCTCCTACGAGCAGTACTTC. This translates into CASSGGLAGASYEQYF.

V is TRBV5-1 and J is TRBJ2-7, with 9 bases fitting TRBD2. The CDR3 runs 15 residues. The germline CDR1 and CDR2 sequences are SGHRS and YFSETQ. V lost 0 bases to trimming and J lost 3 bases; unmatched junction nucleotides: 4. CDR3 sequence reads: CASSLDSGRYYEQYF. As DNA, the CDR3 is TGCGCCAGCAGCTTGGATAGCGGGAGATACTACGAGCAGTACTTC.

This clone was detected once. The chain employs TRBV5-1 and TRBJ2-2; D is perhaps TRBD1 (6 bases). Between the trimmed V and J ends, which lost 4 bases and 0 bases, there was a span of 10 bases. CDR1 and CDR2 from the germline V gene are SGHRS and YFSETQ. The CDR3 is 15 amino acids. CDR3 coding DNA: TGCGCCAGCAGCGGGGGACATTCGAACACCGGGGAGCTGTTTTTT. This encodes CASSGGHSNTGELFF.

This rearrangement joins TRBV19 to TRBJ1-2; 9 bases line up with TRBD1. Germline assignment: CDR1 LNHDA and CDR2 SQIVND (reference sequence). Trimming cost V 4 bases and J 2 bases; bases outside gene matches: 8. The CDR3 is 16 residues long. Here the CDR3 DNA reads TGTGCCAGTAGTAACCGCCGGGACAGGGCAAACTATGGCTACACCTTC. Amino acid sequence: CASSNRRDRANYGYTF.

The CDR3 DNA sequence: TGTGCCAGTAGCCAGACAGGGGTCGAGCAGTACTTC. This codes for CASSQTGVEQYF. V and J are TRBV19 and TRBJ2-7; TRBD1 agrees at 8 bases. The CDR3 spans 12 residues. The J segment lost 6 bases and the V segment lost 6 bases, leaving 4 bases of the junction unmatched. Germline V lookup: CDR1 LNHDA, CDR2 SQIVND (reference sequence).

The chain is built from TRBV7-2 and TRBJ2-5, with 12 bases aligning to TRBD2. The germline CDR1 and CDR2 sequences are SGHTA and FQGNSA. V shed 1 base and J 9 bases; nucleotides not matched to a gene: 6. The CDR3 is made up of 15 amino acids. Written as DNA, the CDR3 is TGTGCCAGCAGCTTAGAAACTAGCGGGAGGAGGGCCCAGTACTTC. Protein: CASSLETSGRRAQYF.

This rearrangement joins TRBV9 to TRBJ2-2; D possibly corresponds to TRBD1 (6 bases). V shed 4 bases and J shed 2 bases, with 12 bases lying between them. The CDR3 has 15 residues. Germline-derived CDR1 and CDR2 are SGDLS and YYNGEE. The CDR3 DNA is TGTGCCAGCAGCCTGACAGGCCAAAACACCGGGGAGCTGTTTTTT. This sequence encodes CASSLTGQNTGELFF.

This clone has a single count. This rearrangement joins TRBV6-6 to TRBJ2-2; 10 bases line up with TRBD1. V lost 6 bases, J lost 3 bases, and 4 bases stayed unmatched. The CDR3 spans 15 residues. CDR1 is MNHNY, CDR2 SVGAGI, per germline (reference sequence). DNA of the CDR3: TGTGCCAGCAGGCCGGGACAGGGGCACACCGGGGAGCTGTTTTTT. The encoded protein is CASRPGQGHTGELFF.

The CDR3 nucleotides are TGTGCCAGCAGCCGAGGGTTACTAGCGGGCCGGAAGACCGGGGAGCTGTTTTTT. This codes for CASSRGLLAGRKTGELFF. The genes are TRBV11-2 and TRBJ2-2, with TRBD2 identical over 9 bases. Looked up from germline, CDR1 is SGHAT and CDR2 is FQNNGV. The CDR3 extends over 18 amino acids. The trim removed 5 bases at V and 5 bases at J, leaving 15 bases unmatched.

There are a few counts of this clone. V and J are TRBV5-1 and TRBJ2-2, with TRBD2 identical over 10 bases. Trimming at V came to 1 base and at J to 6 bases, leaving 6 bases not matched to a gene. The CDR3 totals 16 residues. CDR1 SGHRS and CDR2 YFSETQ come from the germline V gene. CDR3 amino acids: CASSLLSSGSSGELFF. CDR3 DNA sequence: TGCGCCAGCAGCTTGCTTTCTAGCGGGAGTTCCGGGGAGCTGTTTTTT. Looking up the rest from reference TRBV5-1 and TRBJ2-2 gives the full variable domain: KAGVTQTPRYLIKTRGQQVTLSCSPISGHRSVSWYQQTPGQGLQFLFEYFSETQRNKGNFPGRFSGRQFSNSRSEMNVSTLELGDSALYLCASSLLSSGSSGELFFGEGSRLTVL.

Written as DNA, the CDR3 is TGCGCCAGCAGCTCGGCGGGAGGGCCGTCTGAGCAGTACTTC. Protein product: CASSSAGGPSEQYF. The genes are TRBV5-1 and TRBJ2-7, with 9 bases matching TRBD2. Per germline, CDR1 SGHRS and CDR2 YFSETQ. This CDR3 contains 14 residues. Unmatched junction bases numbered 8, after V lost 3 bases and J lost 7 bases.

This rearrangement joins TRBV28 to TRBJ2-1; 8 nucleotides line up with TRBD1. The V gene end was trimmed by 5 bases and the J gene end by 11 bases; junction bases not matched to a gene: 14. The CDR3 spans 15 residues. Per germline, CDR1 MDHEN and CDR2 SYDVKM. CDR3 sequence reads: CASSLMAGGMKKQFF. The CDR3 DNA sequence: TGTGCCAGCAGTCTCATGGCAGGGGGCATGAAGAAGCAGTTCTTC.

The chain uses TRBV6-6 and TRBJ2-1; D unresolved. Trimming stripped 0 bases from V and 10 bases from J, with 7 bases between. Germline CDR1 is MNHNY and CDR2 is SVGAGI (reference sequence). The CDR3 has 12 residues. The CDR3 DNA follows: TGTGCCAGCAGTTACTCAACTAAAGAGCAGTTCTTC. As protein: CASSYSTKEQFF.

The chain combines TRBV10-3 with TRBJ2-7; TRBD1 aligns across 12 bases. Per germline, CDR1 ENHRY and CDR2 SYGVKD. The CDR3 spans 14 residues. V dropped 6 bases and J dropped 7; count of bases not matched to a gene: 7. CDR3 region: CAIRPGQGAGEQYF. CDR3 DNA: TGTGCCATCAGGCCGGGACAGGGGGCGGGAGAGCAGTACTTC.

The CDR3 loop is CASSPVELGRGGTQYF. CDR3 nucleotide sequence: TGTGCCAGCAGCCCCGTGGAGTTAGGGAGGGGGGGGACCCAGTACTTC. The gene calls are TRBV3-1 (or the pseudogene TRBV3-2) and TRBJ2-5, with a tentative D call TRBD2 (7 bases). CDR1 and CDR2 from the germline V gene are LGHDT and YNNKEL (reference sequence). Trimming took 4 bases from V and 7 from J, leaving 22 bases between them. This CDR3 has 16 residues.

V and J are TRBV7-7 and TRBJ2-5, with TRBD2 matching 9 bases. Germline loops: CDR1 SSHAT, CDR2 FNYEAQ (reference sequence). This CDR3 is 16 amino acids long. V gave up 1 base and J gave up 5 bases; unmatched junction bases: 8. Written as DNA, the CDR3 is TGTGCCAGCAGCTTAGAATATAGCGGGAGCGGGGAGACCCAGTACTTC. Encoded protein: CASSLEYSGSGETQYF. The full variable domain, rest sourced from reference TRBV7-7 and TRBJ2-5, is GAGVSQSPRYKVTKRGQDVTLRCDPISSHATLYWYQQALGQGPEFLTYFNYEAQPDKSGLPSDRFSAERPEGSISTLTIQRTEQRDSAMYRCASSLEYSGSGETQYFGPGTRLLVL.

This sequence joins TRBV7-9 and TRBJ2-5, with unresolved D. The CDR3 has 15 amino acids. V was shortened by 1 base and J by 0 bases, with 9 bases between the two germline ends. Germline CDR1 and CDR2: SEHNR and FQNEAQ (reference sequence). CDR3 region: CASSLGVRDQETQYF. CDR3 nucleotides: TGTGCCAGCAGCTTAGGGGTACGGGACCAAGAGACCCAGTACTTC.

This clone was seen more than once but under ten times. The chain employs TRBV19 and TRBJ2-7, with 9 bases fitting TRBD2. The ends lost 4 bases at V and 3 bases at J; junction bases unmatched: 4. The CDR3 is made up of 14 amino acids. Germline loops: CDR1 LNHDA, CDR2 SQIVND (reference sequence). CDR3 coding DNA: TGTGCCAGTAGTAACATAGCGGGAGTCTACGAGCAGTACTTC. Protein product: CASSNIAGVYEQYF.

This clone was detected a few times. The V call is TRBV7-9, the J call TRBJ2-3; 14 bases agree with TRBD2. Germline V gene lookup returns CDR1 SEHNR and CDR2 FQNEAQ (reference sequence). The CDR3 has 17 amino acids. V was pared by 5 bases and J by 2 bases, with 6 bases of the junction left unmatched. Here the CDR3 DNA reads TGTGCCAGCAGCCCTGGACTAGCGGGAGGCCACACAGATACGCAGTATTTT. It is translated as CASSPGLAGGHTDTQYF.

J is TRBJ2-3 and V is TRBV9, with 11 nucleotides matching TRBD2. The CDR3 is made up of 18 amino acids. J lost 2 bases, V lost 0 bases, and 8 bases had no gene match. The germline V gene has CDR1 SGDLS and CDR2 YYNGEE. The CDR3 bases are TGTGCCAGCAGCGTAGGGCTAGCGGGAGGAACGTTCACAGATACGCAGTATTTT. Encoded protein: CASSVGLAGGTFTDTQYF. Based on the CDR3 plus reference TRBV9 and TRBJ2-3, the full variable domain is DSGVTQTPKHLITATGQRVTLRCSPRSGDLSVYWYQQSLDQGLQFLIQYYNGEERAKGNILERFSAQQFPDLHSELNLSSLELGDSALYFCASSVGLAGGTFTDTQYFGPGTRLTVL.

The chain joins TRBV2 to TRBJ2-3; TRBD1 matches at 9 bases. The V segment lost 7 bases and the J segment 3 bases; nucleotides outside the gene matches: 11. This CDR3 spans 16 amino acids. Germline lookup yields CDR1 SNHLY and CDR2 FYNNEI. The CDR3 DNA follows: TGTGCCAGCAATCTCTACCGGGACAGGGAGACAGATACGCAGTATTTT. It encodes CASNLYRDRETDTQYF.

The chain combines TRBV27 with TRBJ2-7, with D perhaps matching TRBD2 (6 bases). Per the germline V gene, CDR1 is MNHEY and CDR2 is SMNVEV (reference sequence). Trimming left V 6 bases short and J 4 bases short, with 13 bases between. This CDR3 has 13 residues. Here the CDR3 reads CASSPGLVYEQYF. The CDR3 bases are TGTGCCAGCAGCCCGGGACTTGTATACGAGCAGTACTTC.

V usage is TRBV6-6 and J usage is TRBJ2-1, with 14 nucleotides matching TRBD2. This CDR3 is built from 16 residues. Germline CDR1 reads MNHNY; CDR2 reads SVGAGI (reference sequence). With 11 bases clipped from V and 4 bases from J, the junction kept 10 bases outside the gene matches. The CDR3 DNA reads TGTGCCGTGACTAGCGGGAGGGCCCGAGTTTACAATGAGCAGTTCTTC. It codes for CAVTSGRARVYNEQFF.

V is TRBV20-1 and J is TRBJ2-1, with D perhaps TRBD2 (6 bases). V dropped 6 bases and J dropped 8 bases, with 11 bases sitting between them. The germline V gene has CDR1 DFQATT and CDR2 SNEGSKA (reference sequence). This CDR3 contains 11 residues. DNA for the CDR3: TGCAGTGCACGACTAGAATATGAGCAGTTCTTC. Translation: CSARLEYEQFF.

The J gene is TRBJ2-2, the V gene TRBV5-8; TRBD2 might be the D (6 bases). The germline V and J ends were trimmed by 5 bases and 6 bases, with 17 bases remaining between them. Germline assignment: CDR1 SGHTS and CDR2 YDEGEE. The CDR3 has 15 amino acids. The CDR3 coding sequence is TGTGCCAGCAGTTCGTGGGGGAGGATGGCCGGGGAGCTGTTTTTT. It is translated as CASSSWGRMAGELFF.